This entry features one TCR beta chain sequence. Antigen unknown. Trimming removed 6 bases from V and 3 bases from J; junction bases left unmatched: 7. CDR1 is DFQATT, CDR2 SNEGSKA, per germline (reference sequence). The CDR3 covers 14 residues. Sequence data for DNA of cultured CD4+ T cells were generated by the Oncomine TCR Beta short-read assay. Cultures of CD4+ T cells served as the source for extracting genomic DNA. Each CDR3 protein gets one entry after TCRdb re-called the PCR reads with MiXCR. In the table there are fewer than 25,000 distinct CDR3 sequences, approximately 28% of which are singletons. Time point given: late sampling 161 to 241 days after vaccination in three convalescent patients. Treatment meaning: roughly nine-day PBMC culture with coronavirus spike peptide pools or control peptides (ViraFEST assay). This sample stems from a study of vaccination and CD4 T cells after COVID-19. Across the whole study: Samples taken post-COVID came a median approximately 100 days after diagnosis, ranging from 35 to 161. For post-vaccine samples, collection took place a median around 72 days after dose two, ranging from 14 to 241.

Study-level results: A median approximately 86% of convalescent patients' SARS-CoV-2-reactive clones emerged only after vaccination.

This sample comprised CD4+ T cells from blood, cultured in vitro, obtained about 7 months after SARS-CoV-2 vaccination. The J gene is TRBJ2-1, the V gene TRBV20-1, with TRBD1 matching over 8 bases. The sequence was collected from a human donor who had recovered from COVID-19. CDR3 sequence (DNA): TGCAGTGCCATGGGACAGGAGCTCTACAATGAGCAGTTCTTC. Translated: CSAMGQELYNEQFF.